This TCR beta chain was found in a study of CD8 T cells in ankylosing spondylitis. Study-level findings and limits: Clones linked to disease were reported to show significant enrichment in matched ankylosing spondylitis synovial fluid. Blood from ankylosing spondylitis patients appeared to carry a characteristic roughly 8-variant TCR beta motif. Several of the motif variants were reported before in synovial fluid and blood from reactive arthritis.

Comments on this clonotype: Its antigen is unknown.

Quantitative 5'-RACE with molecular barcodes produced the TCR beta libraries. TCRdb reanalysed the 5' RACE reads using MiXCR and keeps one entry per CDR3 protein. The table lists around 440,000 distinct CDR3 sequences, about a sixth of them singletons. The CDR3 has 14 amino acids. Germline loops: CDR1 DFQATT, CDR2 SNEGSKA (reference sequence). Trimming removed 5 bases from V and 7 bases from J; junction bases left unmatched: 11. Sequenced sample: blood, either unsorted or a sorted T cell fraction (not recorded which). The chain couples TRBV20-1 to TRBJ2-1; 7 nucleotides match TRBD2. This sequence was found in a male donor with ankylosing spondylitis. CDR3 sequence: CSAPMKGGVNEQFF. CDR3 nucleotides: TGCAGTGCTCCTATGAAGGGAGGGGTAAATGAGCAGTTCTTC.